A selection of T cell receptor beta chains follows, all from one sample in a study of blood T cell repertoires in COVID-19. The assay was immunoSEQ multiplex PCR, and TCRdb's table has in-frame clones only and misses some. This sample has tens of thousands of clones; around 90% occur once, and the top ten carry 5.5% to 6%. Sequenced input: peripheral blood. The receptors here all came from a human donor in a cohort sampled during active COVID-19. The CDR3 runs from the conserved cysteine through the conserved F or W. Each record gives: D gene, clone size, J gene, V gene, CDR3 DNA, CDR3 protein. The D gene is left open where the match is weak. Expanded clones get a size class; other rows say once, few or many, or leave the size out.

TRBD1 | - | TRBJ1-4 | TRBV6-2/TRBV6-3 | TGTGCCAGCAGTTACCACAGGACAGGGGGCTACTATCGACTGTTTTTT | CASSYHRTGGYYRLFF
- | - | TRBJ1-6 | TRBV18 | TGTGCCAGCTCACCAGAAGGGGAATACTCCTATAATTCACCCCTCCACTTT | CASSPEGEYSYNSPLHF
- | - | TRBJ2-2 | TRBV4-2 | TGTGCCAGCAGCCAAGATCCACGGGGGATTGTCGGGGAGCTGTTTTTT | CASSQDPRGIVGELFF
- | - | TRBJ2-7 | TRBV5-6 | TGTGCCAGCAGCTTGGCAGGTAGCGGTTACCGAGTGGGGCAGTACTTC | CASSLAGSGYRVGQYF
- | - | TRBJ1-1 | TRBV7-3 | TGTGCCAGCAGCTCACGTGGGCTGATGAACACTGAAGCTTTCTTT | CASSSRGLMNTEAFF
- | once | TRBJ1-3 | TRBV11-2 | TGTGCCAGCAGCTTTGTAGGGGACACCATATATTTT | CASSFVGDTIYF
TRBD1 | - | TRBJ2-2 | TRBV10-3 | TGTGCCATCAGTGAAGGGGGGACAGGGAACACCGGGGAGCTGTTTTTT | CAISEGGTGNTGELFF
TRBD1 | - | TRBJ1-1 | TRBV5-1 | TGCGCCAGCAGCTTACAGGGGGAGCGCACTGAAGCTTTCTTT | CASSLQGERTEAFF
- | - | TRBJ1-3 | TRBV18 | TGTGCCAGCTCACCACCCGGGTTCTCTGGAAACACCATATATTTT | CASSPPGFSGNTIYF
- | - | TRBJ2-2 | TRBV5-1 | TGCGCCAGCAGCTTGGACACGAACACCGGGGAGCTGTTTTTT | CASSLDTNTGELFF
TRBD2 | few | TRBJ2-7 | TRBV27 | TGTGCCAGCAGTTTAGTTGGCGGGGGATACGAGCAGTACTTC | CASSLVGGGYEQYF
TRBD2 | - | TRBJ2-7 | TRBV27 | TGTGCCAGCAGTTTCCTAGCGGGGGTCAACCACGAGCAGTACTTC | CASSFLAGVNHEQYF
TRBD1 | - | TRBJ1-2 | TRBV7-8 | TGTGCCAGCAACCCAGGGACAGGGGACGGCTACACCTTC | CASNPGTGDGYTF
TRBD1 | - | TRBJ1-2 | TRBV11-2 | TGTGCCAGCAGCTCAGCCGGGACAGGGGTAAGGGGCTACACCTTC | CASSSAGTGVRGYTF
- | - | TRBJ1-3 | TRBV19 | TGTGCCAGTACCTTTCCGGGGGGGGCCCGCTCTGGAAACACCATATATTTT | CASTFPGGARSGNTIYF
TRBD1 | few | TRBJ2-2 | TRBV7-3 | TGTGCCAGCAGCTCCACCGGGACAGGGGCCACCGGGGAGCTGTTTTTT | CASSSTGTGATGELFF
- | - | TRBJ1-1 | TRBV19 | TGTGCCAGTACCCTCAGGGGCGCCTTCGCTGAAGCTTTCTTT | CASTLRGAFAEAFF
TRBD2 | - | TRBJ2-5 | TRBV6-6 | TGTGCCAGCAGTTTGTTGACTAGCGGGGGGGAGACCCAGTACTTC | CASSLLTSGGETQYF